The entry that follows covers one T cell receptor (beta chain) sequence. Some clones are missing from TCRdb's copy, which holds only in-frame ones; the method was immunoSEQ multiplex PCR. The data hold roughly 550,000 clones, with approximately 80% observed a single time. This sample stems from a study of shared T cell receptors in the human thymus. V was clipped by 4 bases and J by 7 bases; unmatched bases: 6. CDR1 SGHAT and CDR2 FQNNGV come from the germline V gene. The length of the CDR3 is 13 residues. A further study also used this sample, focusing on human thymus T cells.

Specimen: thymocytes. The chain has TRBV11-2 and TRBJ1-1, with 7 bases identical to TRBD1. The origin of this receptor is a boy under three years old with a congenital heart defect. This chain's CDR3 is CASSSTGPYEAFF. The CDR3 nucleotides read TGTGCCAGCAGCTCGACAGGGCCTTATGAAGCTTTCTTT.